This TCR beta chain originates from a study of blood T cell repertoires in COVID-19. The germline V gene has CDR1 LGHDT and CDR2 YNNKEL (reference sequence). The CDR3 spans 14 residues. V lost 0 bases, J lost 8 bases, and 13 bases lay in between. Sequencing was performed with immunoSEQ multiplex PCR; in TCRdb, only in-frame clones are kept and a portion is missing. The sample has tens of thousands of clones; over 70% are singletons. The J gene is TRBJ1-2, the V gene TRBV3-1 (or the pseudogene TRBV3-2); no reliable D call. Input material: peripheral blood. The sequence was obtained from a man between 25 and 39 years old with COVID-19, enrolled during active disease. CDR3 residues: CASSQDHTRRGYTF. The CDR3 bases are TGTGCCAGCAGCCAAGATCACACGAGGCGCGGCTACACCTTC.